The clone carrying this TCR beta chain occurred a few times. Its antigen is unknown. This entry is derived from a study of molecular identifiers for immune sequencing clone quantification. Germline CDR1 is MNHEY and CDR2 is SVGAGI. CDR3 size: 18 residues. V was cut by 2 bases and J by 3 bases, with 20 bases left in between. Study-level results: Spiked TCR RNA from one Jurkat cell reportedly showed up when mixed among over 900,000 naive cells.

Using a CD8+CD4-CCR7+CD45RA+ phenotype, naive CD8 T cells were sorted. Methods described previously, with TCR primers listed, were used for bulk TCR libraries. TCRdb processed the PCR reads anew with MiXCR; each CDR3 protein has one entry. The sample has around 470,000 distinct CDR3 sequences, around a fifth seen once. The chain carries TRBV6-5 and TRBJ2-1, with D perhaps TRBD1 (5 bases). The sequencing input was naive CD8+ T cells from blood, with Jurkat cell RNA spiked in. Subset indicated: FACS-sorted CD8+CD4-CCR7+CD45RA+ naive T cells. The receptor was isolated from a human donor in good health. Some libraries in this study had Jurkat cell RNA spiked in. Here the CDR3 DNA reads TGTGCCAGCAGTTACCCTGCGGACACCAAGGGATACTACAATGAGCAGTTCTTC. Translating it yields CASSYPADTKGYYNEQFF.